This T cell receptor (beta chain) stems from a study of identical twins. Whole-study results and caveats: It was out-of-frame TCR alpha sharing in monozygotic twins that models underestimated.

This clonotype was recorded at least ten times. Its antigen is still unknown. From the 5' RACE reads, TCRdb called clonotypes with MiXCR, one entry per CDR3 protein. Here the sample spans under 400,000 distinct CDR3 sequences, about 10% being singletons. The V gene's germline CDR1 is SNHLY and CDR2 FYNNEI. Trimming took 6 bases from V and 3 from J; bases not matched to a gene: 4. The CDR3 is 13 residues long. What was sequenced was naive T cells sorted from blood. The chain combines TRBV2 with TRBJ1-1; 7 nucleotides agree with TRBD1. The clonotype was recovered from a woman aged 45-59 years in good health. CDR3 nucleotide sequence: TGTGCCAGCAGCGCACAGGGGTACACTGAAGCTTTCTTT. It specifies CASSAQGYTEAFF.